This T cell receptor beta chain was identified during a study of breast tumors, draining lymph nodes, adjacent tissues. Study-level points and caveats: Luminal-like breast cancer showed significantly higher tumor–nontumor repertoire similarity than basal-like. Tumor TCR diversity was below lymph nodes but above nontumor tissue. The lymph node origin of tumor T cells was framed as consistent with a hypothesis, not demonstrated.

A remark on this clonotype: The antigen is unknown.

V was pared by 0 bases and J by 0 bases, with 10 bases between. The CDR3 spans 17 residues. Germline V lookup: CDR1 SGHRS, CDR2 YFSETQ. One entry per CDR3 protein, called by TCRdb with MiXCR from the multiplex PCR reads. There are about 8,300 distinct CDR3 sequences in the sample; around 80% occur only once, and roughly 39% lies in the top ten. This TCR was sampled from a female donor with breast cancer. Some clones in this sample may be carry-over from other donors' samples. The J gene is TRBJ1-6, the V gene TRBV5-1, with D tentatively TRBD1 (5 bases). The material sequenced was tumor-adjacent breast tissue. CDR3 region: CASSLVPGSSYNSPLHF. As DNA, the CDR3 is TGCGCCAGCAGCTTGGTGCCAGGGAGCTCCTATAATTCACCCCTCCACTTT.